This is a list of T cell receptor beta chains from one sample in a study of blood T cell repertoires in COVID-19. Clones were read by immunoSEQ multiplex PCR, and TCRdb kept only the in-frame ones, dropping some. The table lists about 65,000 clones, about 81% of them singletons. The sequencing sample was made of peripheral blood. The receptors shown here come from a man older than 75 with acute or convalescent COVID-19. Each CDR3 is given without its conserved first and last residue. Size tells how often a clone was seen (once, few, many) or the class of an expanded clone, and some rows leave it out.

j_call v_call clone_size cdr3_aa
TRBJ1-4 TRBV5-1 - ASSRGGDNEKLF
TRBJ1-1 TRBV5-1 - ASSSGQGGTEAF
TRBJ1-3 TRBV5-6 - ASSLGDRGRNTIY
TRBJ2-6 TRBV9 - ASSVGSIQGANVLT
TRBJ1-4 TRBV6-5 - ASFGRPNEKLF
TRBJ2-3 TRBV5-4 once ASSQKPRPGDTQY
TRBJ1-6 TRBV28 - ASSVTGVGSPLH
TRBJ1-2 TRBV6-5 - ASRGTGTNGYT
TRBJ2-2 TRBV25-1 - ASSETGGEGGELF
TRBJ1-1 TRBV11-2 few ASSPTRGLSEAF
TRBJ2-1 TRBV27 - ASSFSTGDNEQF
TRBJ2-5 TRBV5-4 - ASSTDRFRKTQY
TRBJ1-4 TRBV19 - ASSDSGEKLF
TRBJ2-3 TRBV3-1/TRBV3-2 - ASSQVGAGGREDTQY
TRBJ2-1 TRBV7-2 - ASSLGGGSNEQF
TRBJ2-2 TRBV19 - ASSKDSNTGELF
TRBJ1-1 TRBV30 - AWSVGGRQGRTEAF
TRBJ1-6 TRBV6-1 - ASSEGRGSNSPLH
TRBJ1-4 TRBV29-1 - SVESGDEKLF
TRBJ2-7 TRBV29-1 - SVGHTREVYEQY
TRBJ2-1 TRBV4-1 - ASSQVPGLRSNEQF
TRBJ2-3 TRBV9 - ASSVRGLGGEDTQY
TRBJ2-7 TRBV7-9 - ASSLDRGPSYEQY
TRBJ1-4 TRBV15 - ATSRAGLNEKLF
TRBJ1-1 TRBV6-5 - ASRVPEGFNTEAF
TRBJ1-2 TRBV21-1 - ASSGQGANYGYT
TRBJ2-7 TRBV19 - ASSPRTGASYEQY
TRBJ2-7 TRBV2 - ASSESPVEQY
TRBJ2-1 TRBV29-1 - SVEYGASGGNYNEQF
TRBJ1-1 TRBV6-5 - ASSYTGAFTEAF
TRBJ1-5 TRBV27 - ASSLSTKGGDQPQH
TRBJ2-7 TRBV5-8 - ASSIETGLGPVEQY
TRBJ1-6 TRBV2 - ASSESAGVLNSPLH
TRBJ1-5 TRBV6-5 - ASKIQGAQH
TRBJ1-5 TRBV19 few ASSIDTDSNQPQH
TRBJ1-2 TRBV5-1 - ASSLKVDRVDYT
TRBJ1-5 TRBV18 - ASSPPGQHNQPQH
TRBJ2-5 TRBV6-1 - ASSEPAGGPVIETQY
TRBJ2-3 TRBV11-2 - ASSLDGGAQSDTQY
TRBJ2-1 TRBV30 once AWKDRPSSYNEQF
TRBJ1-6 TRBV14 few ASSSGQGENSPLH
TRBJ2-5 TRBV7-8 - ASSSLAGAETQY
TRBJ1-4 TRBV19 few ASSIIGSEKLF
TRBJ2-1 TRBV5-1 - ASSTTGVSSYNEQF
TRBJ2-1 TRBV2 once ASSWRGAGNEQF
TRBJ2-4 TRBV6-5 - ATLGGPAKNIQY
TRBJ1-3 TRBV18 - ASSPRDGNTIY
TRBJ1-2 TRBV4-1 - ASSQEAATNYGYT
TRBJ1-2 TRBV6-5 once ASRSSARIPYGYT
TRBJ2-7 TRBV4-1 - ASSRQTGSTYEQY
TRBJ1-1 TRBV3-1/TRBV3-2 - ASTRGSEGTEAF